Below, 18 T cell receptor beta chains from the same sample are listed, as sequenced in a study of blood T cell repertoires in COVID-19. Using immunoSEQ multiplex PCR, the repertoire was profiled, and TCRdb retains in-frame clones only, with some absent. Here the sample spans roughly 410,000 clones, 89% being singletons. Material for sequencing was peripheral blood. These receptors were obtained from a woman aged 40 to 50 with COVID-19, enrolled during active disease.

CDR3 nucleotide sequence: TGTGCCAGCAGTGTAACCTACGAGACCTACGAGCAGTACTTC. Protein: CASSVTYETYEQYF. The rearrangement uses TRBV25-1 and TRBJ2-7; no reliable D call. This CDR3 has 14 residues. The V end lost 4 bases, the J end lost 2 bases, and 12 bases lay between the germline ends. Germline CDR1 is MGHDK and CDR2 is SYGVNS.

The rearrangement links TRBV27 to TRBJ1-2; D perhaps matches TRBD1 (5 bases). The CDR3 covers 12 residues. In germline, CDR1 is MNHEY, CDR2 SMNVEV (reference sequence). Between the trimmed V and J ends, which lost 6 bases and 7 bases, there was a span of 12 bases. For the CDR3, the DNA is TGTGCCAGCAGGGGGCTCGGGTTTGGCTACACCTTC. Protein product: CASRGLGFGYTF.

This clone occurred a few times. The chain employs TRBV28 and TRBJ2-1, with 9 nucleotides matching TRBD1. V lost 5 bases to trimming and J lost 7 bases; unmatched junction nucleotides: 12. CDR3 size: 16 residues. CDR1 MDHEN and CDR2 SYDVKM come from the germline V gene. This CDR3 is CASSPTGQGRINEQFF. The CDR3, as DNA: TGTGCCAGCAGTCCGACGGGACAGGGAAGGATTAATGAGCAGTTCTTC.

The CDR3 is CASSLLRGDRGRNTIYF. In nucleotides, the CDR3 is TGTGCCAGCAGCTTACTCCGAGGGGACAGGGGAAGAAACACCATATATTTT. The chain carries TRBV7-9 and TRBJ1-3; 10 nucleotides align to TRBD1. The trim removed 2 bases at V and 5 bases at J, leaving 9 bases unmatched. CDR1 SEHNR and CDR2 FQNEAQ come from the germline V gene (reference sequence). This CDR3 has 17 residues.

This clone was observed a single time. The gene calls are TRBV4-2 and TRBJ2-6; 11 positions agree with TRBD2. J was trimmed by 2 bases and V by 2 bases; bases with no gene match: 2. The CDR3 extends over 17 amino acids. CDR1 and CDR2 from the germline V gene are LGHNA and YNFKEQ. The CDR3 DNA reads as TGTGCCAGCAGCCAATCACTAGCGGGGGCTGGGGCCAACGTCCTGACTTTC. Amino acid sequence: CASSQSLAGAGANVLTF.

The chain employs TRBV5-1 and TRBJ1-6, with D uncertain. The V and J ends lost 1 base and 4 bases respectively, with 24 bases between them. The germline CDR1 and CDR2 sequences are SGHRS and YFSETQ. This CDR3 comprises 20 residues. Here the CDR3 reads CASSLKLGDPSNTYNSPLHF. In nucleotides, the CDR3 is TGCGCCAGCAGCTTGAAACTAGGCGACCCCAGTAATACTTATAATTCACCCCTCCACTTT.

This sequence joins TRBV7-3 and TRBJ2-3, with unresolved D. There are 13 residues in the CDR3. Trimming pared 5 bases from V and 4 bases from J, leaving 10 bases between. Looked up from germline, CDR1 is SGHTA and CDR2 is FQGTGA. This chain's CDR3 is CASSGGGADTQYF. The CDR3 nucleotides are TGTGCCAGCAGCGGCGGCGGCGCAGATACGCAGTATTTT.

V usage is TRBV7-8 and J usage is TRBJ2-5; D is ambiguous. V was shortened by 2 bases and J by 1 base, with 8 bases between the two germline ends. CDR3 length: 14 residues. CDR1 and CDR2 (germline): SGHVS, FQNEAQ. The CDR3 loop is CASSLPRLQETQYF. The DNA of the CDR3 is TGTGCCAGCAGCTTACCGCGGCTCCAAGAGACCCAGTACTTC.

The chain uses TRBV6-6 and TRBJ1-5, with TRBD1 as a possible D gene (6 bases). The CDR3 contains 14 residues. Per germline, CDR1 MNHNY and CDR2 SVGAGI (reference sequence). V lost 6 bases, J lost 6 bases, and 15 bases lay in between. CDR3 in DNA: TGTGCCAGCAGCCAGACCCCAGGGGCTCAGCCCCAGCATTTT. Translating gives CASSQTPGAQPQHF.

The CDR3 region is CASSLPGATEAFF. For the CDR3, the DNA is TGTGCCAGCAGTTTACCTGGGGCTACTGAAGCTTTCTTT. The chain carries TRBV6-5 and TRBJ1-1; TRBD1 is a possible D gene (5 bases). The CDR3 loop spans 13 amino acids. V lost 4 bases, J lost 5 bases, and 11 bases lay in between. CDR1 MNHEY and CDR2 SVGAGI come from the germline V gene.

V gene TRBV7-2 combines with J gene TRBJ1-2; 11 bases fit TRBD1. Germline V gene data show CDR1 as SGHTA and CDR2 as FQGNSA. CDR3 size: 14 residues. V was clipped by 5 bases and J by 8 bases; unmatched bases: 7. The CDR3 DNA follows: TGTGCCAGCAGCCCCGGACAGGGGGCGAGGGGCTACACCTTC. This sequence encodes CASSPGQGARGYTF.

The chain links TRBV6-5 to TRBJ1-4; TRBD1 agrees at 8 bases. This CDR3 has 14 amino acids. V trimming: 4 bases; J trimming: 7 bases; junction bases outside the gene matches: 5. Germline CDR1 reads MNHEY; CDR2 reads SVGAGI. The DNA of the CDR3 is TGTGCCAGCAGTTCCAGGACAGGGTTTGAAAAACTGTTTTTT. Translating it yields CASSSRTGFEKLFF.

CDR3 coding DNA: TGTGCCAGCAGCCAAAACAGGGATGGCTACACCTTC. Translating it yields CASSQNRDGYTF. J is TRBJ1-2 and V is TRBV16; TRBD1 is a possible D gene (6 bases). Trimming cost V 2 bases and J 6 bases, with 7 bases left between them. The CDR3 runs to 12 residues. CDR1 and CDR2 (germline): KGHSY, FQNENV.

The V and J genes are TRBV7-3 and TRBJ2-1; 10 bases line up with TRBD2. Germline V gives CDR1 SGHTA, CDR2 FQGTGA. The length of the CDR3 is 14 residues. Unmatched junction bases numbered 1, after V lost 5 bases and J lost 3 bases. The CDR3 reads CASSRLAGYNEQFF. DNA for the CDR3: TGTGCCAGCAGCCGACTAGCGGGCTACAATGAGCAGTTCTTC. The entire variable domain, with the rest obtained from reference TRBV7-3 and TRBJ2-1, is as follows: GAGVSQTPSNKVTEKGKYVELRCDPISGHTALYWYRQSLGQGPEFLIYFQGTGAADDSGLPNDRFFAVRPEGSVSTLKIQRTERGDSAVYLCASSRLAGYNEQFFGPGTRLTVL.

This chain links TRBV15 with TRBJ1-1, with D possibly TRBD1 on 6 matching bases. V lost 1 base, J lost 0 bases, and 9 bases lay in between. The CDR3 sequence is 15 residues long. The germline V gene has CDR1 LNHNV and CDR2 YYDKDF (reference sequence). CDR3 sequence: CATSRGDIMNTEAFF. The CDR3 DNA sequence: TGTGCCACCAGCAGAGGGGACATCATGAACACTGAAGCTTTCTTT.

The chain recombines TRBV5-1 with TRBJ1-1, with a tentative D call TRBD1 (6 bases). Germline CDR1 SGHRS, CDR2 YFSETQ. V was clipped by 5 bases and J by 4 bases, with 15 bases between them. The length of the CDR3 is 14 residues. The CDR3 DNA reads TGCGCCAGCAGTGAACAGGGTTATTTCACTGAAGCTTTCTTT. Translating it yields CASSEQGYFTEAFF.

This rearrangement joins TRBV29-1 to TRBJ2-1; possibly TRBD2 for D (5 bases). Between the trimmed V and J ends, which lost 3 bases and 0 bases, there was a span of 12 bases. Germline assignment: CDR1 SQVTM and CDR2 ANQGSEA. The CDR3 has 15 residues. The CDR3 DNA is TGCAGCGTTGATTGGGCGGGCAGCTCCTACAATGAGCAGTTCTTC. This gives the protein CSVDWAGSSYNEQFF.

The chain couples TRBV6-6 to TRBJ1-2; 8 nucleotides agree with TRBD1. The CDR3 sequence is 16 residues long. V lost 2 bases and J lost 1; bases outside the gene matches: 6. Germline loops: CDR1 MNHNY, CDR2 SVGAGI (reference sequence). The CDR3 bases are TGTGCCAGCAGTTACAGGACAGGGCAAATTAACTATGGCTACACCTTC. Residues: CASSYRTGQINYGYTF.